This T cell receptor (beta chain) was identified in a study of shared clonotypes between healthy human individuals. Study-wide findings and caveats: In a handful of donors, about 5% of naive CD4 clonotypes appeared in common. Non-shared clonotypes were found to have lower generation probabilities than the clonotypes that were shared by all four of the sorted-subset donors.

Sequencing was performed with immunoSEQ multiplex PCR; in TCRdb, only in-frame clones are kept and a portion is missing. The table shows about 1,500,000 clones, with around 95% occurring only once. V dropped 9 bases and J dropped 8 bases, with 13 bases sitting between them. The germline V gene encodes CDR1 SGHDN and CDR2 FVKESK. The CDR3 loop spans 12 amino acids. A note on this clone: Antigen: not known.

Donors had no recently reported acute infections or vaccinations and were HIV-negative. The sample comprised naive CD4+ T cells sorted from blood. The subset was: CD45RA+ positively selected. The chain is built from TRBV14 and TRBJ1-4; perhaps TRBD1 as D (5 bases). The source of this sequence is a man in his thirties or forties in good health. Here the CDR3 DNA reads TGTGCCAGTCAGGGACCGGGAGAAAAACTGTTTTTT. It codes for CASQGPGEKLFF.